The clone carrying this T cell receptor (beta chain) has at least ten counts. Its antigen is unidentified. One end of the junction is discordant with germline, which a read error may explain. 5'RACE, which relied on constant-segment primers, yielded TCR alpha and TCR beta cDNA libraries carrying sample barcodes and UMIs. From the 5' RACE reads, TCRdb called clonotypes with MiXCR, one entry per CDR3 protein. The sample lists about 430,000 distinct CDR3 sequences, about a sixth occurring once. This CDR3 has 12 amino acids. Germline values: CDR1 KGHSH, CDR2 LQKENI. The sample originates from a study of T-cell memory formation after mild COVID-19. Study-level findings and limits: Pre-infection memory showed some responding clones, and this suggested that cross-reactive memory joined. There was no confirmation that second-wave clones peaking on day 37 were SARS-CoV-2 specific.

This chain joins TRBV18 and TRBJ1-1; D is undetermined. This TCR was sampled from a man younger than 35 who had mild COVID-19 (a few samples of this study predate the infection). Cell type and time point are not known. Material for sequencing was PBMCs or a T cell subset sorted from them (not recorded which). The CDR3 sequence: CASSPGNTEAFF. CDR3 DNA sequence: TGCGCCAGCAGCCCCGGGAACACTGAAGCTTTCTTT.